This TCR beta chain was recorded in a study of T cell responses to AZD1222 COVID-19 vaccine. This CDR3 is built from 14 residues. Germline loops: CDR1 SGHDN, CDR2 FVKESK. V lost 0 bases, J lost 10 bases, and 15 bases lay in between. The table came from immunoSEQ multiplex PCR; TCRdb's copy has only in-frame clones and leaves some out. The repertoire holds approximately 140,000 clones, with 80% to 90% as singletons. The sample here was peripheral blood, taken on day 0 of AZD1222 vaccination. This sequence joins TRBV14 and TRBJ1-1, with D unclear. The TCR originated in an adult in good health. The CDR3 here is CASSQDRPGKGAFF. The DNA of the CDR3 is TGTGCCAGCAGCCAAGATCGGCCCGGGAAGGGAGCTTTCTTT.